Ten or more counts support the clone carrying this T cell receptor (beta chain). Its target is unknown. The CDR3 is 15 amino acids. In germline, CDR1 is WNHNN, CDR2 SYGVQD (reference sequence). The trim removed 4 bases at V and 4 bases at J, leaving 2 bases unmatched. The record originates from a study of identical twins. Notes on the study in general: These conclusions were based on statistical analysis (cross-sectional, not following the same donors).

TCRdb passed the 5' RACE reads through MiXCR, listing each CDR3 protein once. The table has about 890,000 distinct CDR3 sequences, roughly an eighth seen once; the top ten hold about 1.5%. Each donor was a healthy Caucasian. These data were likewise used in another study, on yellow fever vaccine responses in identical twins.

Sequencing input: PBMCs. The sequence derives from a woman younger than 30 in good health. The genes are TRBV10-1 and TRBJ2-3; 13 bases line up with TRBD2. In DNA, the CDR3 is TGCGCCAGCAGTGCGGGACTAGCGGGGCCAGATACGCAGTATTTT. Protein product: CASSAGLAGPDTQYF.